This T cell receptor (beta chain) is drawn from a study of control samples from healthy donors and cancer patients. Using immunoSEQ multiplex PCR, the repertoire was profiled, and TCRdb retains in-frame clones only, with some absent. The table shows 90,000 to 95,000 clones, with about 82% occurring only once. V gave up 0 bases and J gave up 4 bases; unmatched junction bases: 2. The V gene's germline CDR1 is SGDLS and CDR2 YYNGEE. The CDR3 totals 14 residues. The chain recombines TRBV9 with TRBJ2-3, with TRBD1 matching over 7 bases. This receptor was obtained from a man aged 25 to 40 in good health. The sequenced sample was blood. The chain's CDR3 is CASSVGGGADTQYF. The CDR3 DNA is TGTGCCAGCAGCGTAGGAGGGGGCGCAGATACGCAGTATTTT.